This T cell receptor beta chain was captured in a study of early T cells in non-severe SARS-CoV-2 infection. Each CDR3 protein gets one entry after TCRdb re-called the 5' RACE reads with MiXCR. The sample holds about 27,000 distinct CDR3 sequences, roughly 5.6% seen once. CDR3 length: 14 residues. V dropped 6 bases and J dropped 5; count of bases not matched to a gene: 8. This clonotype has only a few counts. No antigen is known for it. Findings and limits, study-wide: Private and CD4 specificities were missed by VDJdb matching, skewed to anti-spike CD8.

This chain links TRBV12-3 or TRBV12-4 with TRBJ2-3; 7 bases align to TRBD1. The clonotype originates from an adult who was a healthcare worker with PCR-confirmed SARS-CoV-2 infection or an uninfected control (not recorded which). What was sequenced was whole blood. The CDR3 bases are TGTGCCAGCAGCAGTACAGGGGCAAGAGATACGCAGTATTTT. The encoded protein is CASSSTGARDTQYF.